This TCR beta chain comes out of a study of blood T cell repertoires in COVID-19. TCRdb keeps only in-frame clones here, not all; method: immunoSEQ multiplex PCR. The repertoire holds about 300,000 clones, with roughly 90% as singletons. With 3 bases removed from V and 1 base from J, the gap between germline ends came to 6 bases. This CDR3 has 13 residues. CDR1 and CDR2 from the germline V gene are MNHNY and SVGAGI (reference sequence). The chain is built from TRBV6-6 and TRBJ1-1; D gene ambiguous. The origin of this receptor is a young man who had recovered from COVID-19. The sample consisted of peripheral blood. The CDR3 DNA follows: TGTGCCAGCAGTTATAACGGGAACACTGAAGCTTTCTTT. It is translated as CASSYNGNTEAFF.